The sequence of this TCR beta chain was determined in a study of shared clonotypes between healthy human individuals. Background on the study: CD4 naive and CD4 memory each took three plates per donor, while CD8 naive took two and CD8 memory one.

Every one of the donors was a Caucasian adult that lived in Nashville, Tennessee. The CDR3 runs to 15 residues. V was trimmed by 4 bases and J by 4 bases, leaving 17 bases between them. The germline V gene has CDR1 SGHNT and CDR2 YYREEE (reference sequence). The authors ran the assay at deep level. TCRdb keeps only in-frame clones here, not all; method: immunoSEQ multiplex PCR. The sample has over 2 million clones; 85% to 95% are singletons. This rearrangement joins TRBV5-4 to TRBJ1-2; D unresolved. The clonotype comes from a man in his late teens or twenties in good health. Some clones in this sample may be carry-over from other donors' samples. The sequenced sample consisted of naive CD4+ T cells from PBMCs. Subset of the sample: CD45RA+ positively selected. The CDR3 DNA follows: TGTGCCAGCAGCATGAGACACCAAATACGCTATGGCTACACCTTC. It encodes CASSMRHQIRYGYTF.